The clone carrying this T cell receptor (beta chain) has more than one count but fewer than ten. This sample was taken from a study of radiotherapy plus CTLA-4 blockade in lung cancer. Repertoires were generated with immunoSEQ multiplex PCR, while TCRdb's copy carries only in-frame clones and drops some. The sample has tens of thousands of clones; approximately 89% are singletons. Germline CDR1 is KGHSH and CDR2 is LQKENI. With V trimmed by 6 bases and J by 7 bases, 11 bases remained unmatched. This CDR3 is 17 amino acids long. The J gene is TRBJ2-1, the V gene TRBV18; 14 bases match TRBD2. The sequence came from a human donor with non-small cell lung cancer who had stable disease on radiotherapy plus ipilimumab. Sample: peripheral blood, taken from a patient treated with radiotherapy plus ipilimumab. CDR3 DNA: TGTGCCAGCTCTCCGGGTCAGACTAGCGGGAGGGGTAATGAGCAGTTCTTC. Protein sequence: CASSPGQTSGRGNEQFF.